One and the same sample provided the 4 T cell receptor beta chains below, sequenced in a study of T cell repertoires in cytomegalovirus infection. These receptors lack a known antigen. TCRdb recomputed calls from the reads with MiXCR, one row per CDR3 protein. Counted here are approximately 270,000 distinct CDR3 sequences, 20% to 25% occurring once; the ten biggest clones make up roughly a fifth. The sequencing used cultured PBMCs, collected from culture after CMV antigen stimulation. These receptors came from a human donor in good health (CMV status not recorded). Some clones in this sample may be carry-over from other donors' samples.

This clonotype was counted a few times. This chain joins TRBV5-6 and TRBJ1-2; D remains ambiguous. This CDR3 has 14 residues. V shed 4 bases and J shed 8 bases, with 18 bases lying between them. Germline V gene lookup returns CDR1 SGHDT and CDR2 YYEEEE. The CDR3, as DNA: TGTGCCAGCAGCCCGCAGAGGGCCCGAGGAGGCTACACCTTC. It specifies CASSPQRARGGYTF.

The chain joins TRBV5-5 to TRBJ1-5; D gene ambiguous. The germline V gene encodes CDR1 SGHKS and CDR2 YYEKEE (reference sequence). The V end lost 5 bases, the J end lost 1 base, and 16 bases lay between the germline ends. The CDR3 length is 16 residues. DNA for the CDR3: TGTGCCAGCAGTACCGCGGGCCCGGGGAGCAATCAGCCCCAGCATTTT. This gives the protein CASSTAGPGSNQPQHF. Drawing the rest from reference TRBV5-5 and TRBJ1-5, the complete variable domain is DAGVTQSPTHLIKTRGQQVTLRCSPISGHKSVSWYQQVLGQGPQFIFQYYEKEERGRGNFPDRFSARQFPNYSSELNVNALLLGDSALYLCASSTAGPGSNQPQHFGDGTRLSIL.

The genes are TRBV25-1 and TRBJ2-1; no reliable D call. This CDR3 has 13 amino acids. Trimming stripped 4 bases from V and 4 bases from J, with 8 bases between. Germline V gives CDR1 MGHDK, CDR2 SYGVNS. The CDR3 is CASSANLYNEQFF. The CDR3 DNA is TGTGCCAGCAGTGCTAACCTATACAATGAGCAGTTCTTC.

The V gene is TRBV20-1, the J gene TRBJ2-5, with D maybe TRBD2 (5 bases). The V gene's germline CDR1 is DFQATT and CDR2 SNEGSKA (reference sequence). The CDR3 contains 12 residues. Trimming left V 7 bases short and J 5 bases short, with 14 bases between. The CDR3 loop reads CSVVLGDETQYF. The CDR3 nucleotides are TGCAGTGTAGTTTTGGGAGATGAGACCCAGTACTTC.